One T cell receptor (beta chain) is described in this entry. The target antigen is unknown. J was trimmed by 5 bases and V by 7 bases; bases with no gene match: 3. CDR3 length equals 13 residues. The germline CDR1 and CDR2 sequences are SEHNR and FQNEAQ (reference sequence). The PCR used 60 Vbeta and 13 Jbeta primers. Method: immunoSEQ multiplex PCR; TCRdb's copy keeps in-frame clones and lacks some. The profile shows roughly 120,000 clones, just under 70% of them singletons. This sample stems from a study of cytomegalovirus exposure and HLA in healthy donors. Overall study results and limits: Rarity characterized most TCR sequences, yet some public TCRs appeared in many donors. A later analysis showed that HLA-associated TCR beta chains had undergone more clonal expansion than equally common others. A reported reduction in N-insertions relative to the 666-donor mean was seen in an Asian-associated ancestry cluster in a later analysis.

This receptor was identified in a woman aged 70 to 79 in good health and CMV-seropositive. Sequencing was performed on PBMCs. The chain recombines TRBV7-9 with TRBJ2-1; the match to TRBD2 covers 9 bases. The DNA for the CDR3 is TGTGCCAGCACGCCTAGCGGGGACAATGAGCAGTTCTTC. It specifies CASTPSGDNEQFF.